The source of this T cell receptor (beta chain) is a study of cytomegalovirus exposure and HLA in healthy donors. About the study: The early release's HLA-typed donors yielded 80 million to 95 million unique TCRs.

The CDR3 extends over 13 amino acids. Looked up from germline, CDR1 is SGHRS and CDR2 is YFSETQ. Deletions cut 3 bases from V and 6 bases from J, with 12 bases between. PCR involved 60 Vbeta and 13 Jbeta primers. Here immunoSEQ multiplex PCR was the method, and the copy in TCRdb shows in-frame clones only, minus some. The profile covers approximately 130,000 clones, with around three quarters appearing a single time and 3.4% taken by the ten largest. A word on this clone: Its antigen remains unidentified.

Points from the study as a whole: Researchers reportedly found TCR beta sequences accurately predicted most subjects' HLA-A and HLA-B alleles.

Sequencing was performed on PBMCs. The receptor was derived from a man aged 30 to 39 in good health and CMV-seronegative. V and J are TRBV5-1 and TRBJ1-1; possible D gene TRBD1, 6 bases. CDR3 sequence: CASSSGQKSEAFF. In DNA form, the CDR3 reads TGCGCCAGCAGCTCGGGACAAAAGTCTGAAGCTTTCTTT.